One and the same sample provided the 11 T cell receptor beta chains below, sequenced in a study of regulatory T cells in long-lasting Graves disease (dated by TCRdb to the early 2020s). The time point label, as the study defines it: persistent/refractory GD, antithyroid drugs over 5 years with positive TRAb. For both TCR sequencing and RNA sequencing, RNA was extracted from PBMCs using TRIzol. Receptor amplification or capture employed multiplex PCR. Sequencing was carried out with an Illumina HiSeq 4000. CDR3 regions were amplified by Arm-PCR with iRepertoire HTBI primers to construct TCR beta libraries. Clones were called with MiXCR by TCRdb after fastp trimmed the public reads at Q25, and only in-frame beta chains were retained. Here each entry gathers all rows of one CDR3 protein and keeps the most common genes and DNA. For this sample the table gives approximately 400,000 distinct CDR3 sequences, of which 20% were detected only once. Jointly, the top ten make up around 20% of the sample.

The specimen comprised peripheral blood mononuclear cells (PBMCs), sampled when the disease was refractory, from a patient treated with antithyroid drugs. Receptor source: a female donor with Graves disease.

This clonotype was seen ten or more times. The chain links TRBV28 to TRBJ2-2; D is unresolved. Germline V gene sequence: CDR1 MDHEN, CDR2 SYDVKM. The CDR3 length is 13 residues. V was cut by 3 bases and J by 3 bases, with 5 bases left in between. CDR3 sequence: CASSFIYTGELFF. The CDR3 DNA is TGTGCCAGCAGTTTTATCTACACCGGGGAGCTGTTTTTT.

This clonotype was counted at least ten times. This chain links TRBV28 with TRBJ1-2; no firm D call. The CDR3 is 12 amino acids. V lost 5 bases, J lost 7 bases, and 11 bases lay in between. Germline loops: CDR1 MDHEN, CDR2 SYDVKM. The CDR3 loop reads CASSQTRGGYTF. CDR3 bases: TGTGCCAGCAGTCAGACCAGAGGTGGCTACACCTTC.

Ten or more counts support this clonotype. This chain connects TRBV13 to TRBJ2-7; no firm D call. Germline CDR1 PRHDT, CDR2 FYEKMQ (reference sequence). This CDR3 region has 14 residues. V was shortened by 5 bases and J by 3 bases, with 14 bases between the two germline ends. The CDR3 sequence is CASSRPDAGYEQYF. The CDR3 nucleotides are TGTGCCAGCAGCCGCCCCGACGCCGGCTACGAGCAGTACTTC. Supplemented by reference TRBV13 and TRBJ2-7, the full variable domain reads AAGVIQSPRHLIKEKRETATLKCYPIPRHDTVYWYQQGPGQDPQFLISFYEKMQSDKGSIPDRFSAQQFSDYHSELNMSSLELGDSALYFCASSRPDAGYEQYFGPGTRLTVT.

J is TRBJ2-2 and V is TRBV19, with D unclear. This CDR3 comprises 13 residues. Germline CDR1 and CDR2: LNHDA and SQIVND (reference sequence). V was trimmed by 5 bases and J by 7 bases, leaving 11 bases between them. CDR3 residues: CASSAVFGGELFF. Here the CDR3 DNA reads TGTGCCAGTAGTGCAGTGTTCGGCGGGGAGCTGTTTTTT.

This clonotype turned up a few times. V usage is TRBV14 and J usage is TRBJ1-2, with no clear D. The CDR3 is made up of 14 amino acids. V shed 0 bases and J shed 5 bases, with 10 bases lying between them. CDR1 is SGHDN, CDR2 FVKESK, per germline. The CDR3 spells CASSQELGRYGYTF. DNA of the CDR3: TGTGCCAGCAGCCAAGAACTCGGCCGATATGGCTACACCTTC.

The V gene is TRBV20-1, the J gene TRBJ2-6, with a weak D call TRBD1 (6 bases). The CDR3 has 13 residues. V lost 6 bases to trimming and J lost 2 bases, with 8 bases between them. Germline assignment: CDR1 DFQATT and CDR2 SNEGSKA (reference sequence). CDR3 DNA: TGCAGTGCCCAGGGGACTGGGGCCAACGTCCTGACTTTC. It yields the protein CSAQGTGANVLTF.

This clonotype was seen many times. The chain carries TRBV7-2 and TRBJ2-4; possibly TRBD2 for D (5 bases). V was trimmed by 5 bases and J by 2 bases, leaving 10 bases between them. Looked up from germline, CDR1 is SGHTA and CDR2 is FQGNSA. The CDR3 has 14 residues. This chain's CDR3 is CASSTRGTKNIQYF. The CDR3 coding sequence is TGTGCCAGCAGCACCCGAGGGACCAAAAACATTCAGTACTTC.

The chain carries TRBV6-1 and TRBJ2-7; D perhaps matches TRBD1 (6 bases). V gave up 6 bases and J gave up 6 bases, with 18 bases separating them. CDR1 is MNHNS, CDR2 SASEGT, per germline. This CDR3 has 14 residues. The CDR3 DNA follows: TGTGCCAGCAGGACCGGACAGCCCGAAGGCGAGCAGTACTTC. It specifies CASRTGQPEGEQYF.

There are many counts of this clonotype. The V call is TRBV2, the J call TRBJ2-7, with 9 bases lining up with TRBD2. Unmatched junction bases numbered 8, after V lost 2 bases and J lost 3 bases. Germline V CDR1 and CDR2: SNHLY, FYNNEI. This CDR3 has 16 residues. CDR3 sequence: CASSEIPRLAVYEQYF. The CDR3, as DNA: TGTGCCAGCAGTGAAATCCCGAGACTAGCGGTCTACGAGCAGTACTTC.

This clonotype was detected many times. The chain carries TRBV28 and TRBJ2-7, with D perhaps TRBD1 or TRBD2 (5 bases each). Trimming pared 7 bases from V and 6 bases from J, leaving 19 bases between. Per germline, CDR1 MDHEN and CDR2 SYDVKM. The CDR3 is 14 amino acids. The CDR3 nucleotides are TGTGCCAGCACCGGACCAGTACGGGGCCTCGAGCAGTACTTC. Amino acids: CASTGPVRGLEQYF.

In its sample, this clonotype was seen a few times. The gene calls are TRBV20-1 and TRBJ1-2, with 7 bases aligning to TRBD1. Unmatched junction bases numbered 17, after V lost 6 bases and J lost 4 bases. Germline values: CDR1 DFQATT, CDR2 SNEGSKA (reference sequence). The CDR3 consists of 16 residues. CDR3 sequence: CSAPYRGSQAGYGYTF. The CDR3, as DNA: TGCAGTGCCCCATACAGGGGTTCCCAAGCCGGCTATGGCTACACCTTC.